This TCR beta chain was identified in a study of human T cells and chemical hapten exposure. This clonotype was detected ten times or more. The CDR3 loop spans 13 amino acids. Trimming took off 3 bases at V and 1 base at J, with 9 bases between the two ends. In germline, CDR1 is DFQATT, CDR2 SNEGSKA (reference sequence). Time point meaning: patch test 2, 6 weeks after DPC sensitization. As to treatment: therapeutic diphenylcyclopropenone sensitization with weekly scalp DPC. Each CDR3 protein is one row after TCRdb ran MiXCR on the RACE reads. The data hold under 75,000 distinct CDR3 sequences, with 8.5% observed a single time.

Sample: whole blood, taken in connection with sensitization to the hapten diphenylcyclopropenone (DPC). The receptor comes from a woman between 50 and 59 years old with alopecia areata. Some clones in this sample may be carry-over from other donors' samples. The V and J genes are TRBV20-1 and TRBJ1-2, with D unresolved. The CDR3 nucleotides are TGCAGTGCTAGGATAACAGTTAACTATGGCTACACCTTC. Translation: CSARITVNYGYTF.